Listed below are T cell receptor beta chains from one sample, sequenced in a study of control samples from healthy donors and cancer patients. Libraries were prepared by immunoSEQ multiplex PCR; TCRdb keeps only in-frame clonotypes and omits some of them. The table shows 110,000 or so clones, with 75% to 95% occurring only once. Sequenced material: blood. These receptors were obtained from a human donor in good health. The donor label of this sample is uncertain. Each CDR3 is given with its conserved first and last residue. A D gene is named only where the DNA matches it firmly. Clone size is shown for a subset of rows, as once, few, many or a class of expanded clone.

NA	TRBV30	TRBJ1-4	NA	CAWNLGQLGEKLFF	TGTGCCTGGAACTTAGGACAGTTGGGTGAAAAACTGTTTTTT
TRBD1	TRBV15	TRBJ1-5	NA	CATSNHRTGYNQPQHF	TGTGCCACCAGCAACCACCGGACAGGGTACAATCAGCCCCAGCATTTT
NA	TRBV5-4	TRBJ2-2	NA	CASSLWVRETGELFF	TGTGCCAGCAGCTTATGGGTCCGCGAAACCGGGGAGCTGTTTTTT
TRBD1	TRBV27	TRBJ2-3	NA	CASSSAPGQGADTQYF	TGTGCCAGCAGTTCCGCGCCGGGACAGGGAGCAGATACGCAGTATTTT
TRBD1	TRBV11-2	TRBJ2-1	once	CASSPWDSETYNEQFF	TGTGCCAGCAGCCCCTGGGACAGCGAAACCTACAATGAGCAGTTCTTC
NA	TRBV12-3/TRBV12-4	TRBJ1-2	NA	CASSFNSPGASTF	TGTGCCAGCAGTTTTAACAGTCCGGGGGCTAGCACCTTC
NA	TRBV18	TRBJ2-7	NA	CASSPPSAGEQYF	TGTGCCAGCTCACCACCGTCGGCGGGGGAGCAGTACTTC
NA	TRBV30	TRBJ2-3	once	CAWNVMSTDTQYF	TGTGCCTGGAATGTTATGAGCACAGATACGCAGTATTTT
NA	TRBV12-3/TRBV12-4	TRBJ1-6	once	CASSPGLGSPLHF	TGTGCCAGCAGCCCCGGTTTAGGGTCACCCCTCCACTTT
NA	TRBV5-1	TRBJ1-4	NA	CASSLAGGANEKLFF	TGCGCCAGCAGCTTGGCGGGAGGAGCTAATGAAAAACTGTTTTTT
TRBD1	TRBV5-6	TRBJ2-7	NA	CASSPGQDEQYF	TGTGCCAGCAGCCCGGGACAGGACGAGCAGTACTTC
TRBD1	TRBV6-5	TRBJ1-4	NA	CASSSTGGWSEKLFF	TGTGCCAGCAGTTCAACAGGGGGGTGGAGTGAAAAACTGTTTTTT
NA	TRBV7-8	TRBJ2-5	few	CASSRPGTAQETQYF	TGTGCCAGCAGCCGGCCCGGGACGGCGCAAGAGACCCAGTACTTC
TRBD1	TRBV29-1	TRBJ1-2	NA	CSVGGQGDGYTF	TGCAGCGTAGGGGGACAGGGCGATGGCTACACCTTC
NA	TRBV5-1	TRBJ2-3	once	CASRQGISTDTQYF	TGCGCCAGCAGACAGGGAATAAGCACAGATACGCAGTATTTT
NA	TRBV19	TRBJ2-1	NA	CASTGGNNEQFF	TGTGCCAGTACGGGCGGGAACAATGAGCAGTTCTTC
NA	TRBV19	TRBJ1-4	once	CASSLMTAPTNEKLFF	TGTGCCAGTAGTCTAATGACAGCTCCAACTAATGAAAAACTGTTTTTT
NA	TRBV5-8	TRBJ2-5	NA	CASSLEGTSRGTQYF	TGTGCCAGCAGCTTGGAAGGGACGTCCAGGGGGACCCAGTACTTC
TRBD1	TRBV15	TRBJ1-1	few	CATSPDGGRGDTEAFF	TGTGCCACCAGCCCCGATGGAGGCAGGGGGGACACTGAAGCTTTCTTT
NA	TRBV18	TRBJ1-1	NA	CASSPLAGPGMNTEAFF	TGTGCCAGCTCACCACTGGCAGGGCCCGGGATGAACACTGAAGCTTTCTTT
NA	TRBV19	TRBJ1-4	NA	CASGGRGEKLFF	TGTGCCAGTGGAGGGCGGGGTGAAAAACTGTTTTTT
TRBD2	TRBV11-2	TRBJ2-7	NA	CASSLAGPEQYF	TGTGCCAGCAGCCTAGCGGGGCCCGAGCAGTACTTC
NA	TRBV15	TRBJ2-5	NA	CATSKGQETQYF	TGTGCCACCAGCAAGGGCCAAGAGACCCAGTACTTC
TRBD1	TRBV5-6	TRBJ1-6	few	CASSLGQGNSPLHF	TGTGCCAGCAGCTTGGGACAGGGGAATTCACCCCTCCACTTT
TRBD1	TRBV7-8	TRBJ1-5	NA	CASSSGTGNQPQHF	TGTGCCAGCAGCTCCGGGACAGGGAATCAGCCCCAGCATTTT
TRBD1	TRBV5-1	TRBJ1-2	NA	CASSLDTGGNYGYTF	TGCGCCAGCAGCTTGGATACAGGGGGCAACTATGGCTACACCTTC
TRBD1	TRBV7-2	TRBJ1-2	NA	CASSSLGITGGPFYTF	TGTGCCAGCAGCTCCCTGGGAATTACAGGGGGCCCTTTTTACACCTTC
NA	TRBV18	TRBJ1-1	NA	CASSPPGPLTGAFF	TGTGCCAGCTCACCGCCGGGACCCCTAACGGGAGCTTTCTTT
NA	TRBV28	TRBJ1-1	NA	CATLPSARGLAEAFF	TGTGCCACCCTACCGTCCGCCAGGGGTCTTGCTGAAGCTTTCTTT
NA	TRBV19	TRBJ1-5	NA	CASSPTQGYYSNQPQHF	TGTGCCAGTAGTCCGACCCAGGGCTATTATAGCAATCAGCCCCAGCATTTT
NA	TRBV9	TRBJ1-1	NA	CASSVFEVTEAFF	TGTGCCAGCAGCGTGTTTGAGGTCACTGAAGCTTTCTTT
TRBD1	TRBV10-3	TRBJ1-6	NA	CATKETGGTSPLHF	TGTGCCACAAAGGAGACAGGGGGGACCTCACCCCTCCACTTT
NA	TRBV11-2	TRBJ2-1	once	CASSLDGDNEQFF	TGTGCCAGCAGCCTGGACGGCGACAATGAGCAGTTCTTC
NA	TRBV24-1	TRBJ2-3	NA	CATSDRHRENTQYF	TGTGCCACCAGTGATAGGCACAGGGAAAATACGCAGTATTTT
NA	TRBV29-1	TRBJ2-1	NA	CSAWKQEGNNEQFF	TGCAGCGCGTGGAAACAGGAGGGTAACAATGAGCAGTTCTTC
NA	TRBV7-9	TRBJ1-5	NA	CASSLLGEVDQPQHF	TGTGCCAGCAGCTTACTAGGAGAGGTCGATCAGCCCCAGCATTTT
NA	TRBV3-1/TRBV3-2	TRBJ1-1	NA	CASSVAGLSNTEAFF	TGTGCCAGCAGCGTGGCGGGCTTGAGCAACACTGAAGCTTTCTTT
NA	TRBV12-3/TRBV12-4	TRBJ1-2	few	CASSLRKDYGYTF	TGTGCCAGCAGTTTAAGAAAGGACTATGGCTACACCTTC
NA	TRBV12-5	TRBJ1-1	NA	CASGPSLTAMNTEAFF	TGTGCTAGTGGGCCGTCACTTACAGCCATGAACACTGAAGCTTTCTTT
NA	TRBV10-3	TRBJ1-1	NA	CAIALGRGSTEAFF	TGTGCCATAGCCTTAGGGCGGGGGAGCACTGAAGCTTTCTTT
NA	TRBV6-5	TRBJ1-2	NA	CASSYQGTAPRDGYTF	TGTGCCAGCAGTTACCAAGGAACGGCCCCCCGGGATGGCTACACCTTC
NA	TRBV6-2/TRBV6-3	TRBJ1-3	NA	CASSTTSRGNTIYF	TGTGCCAGCAGTACGACGTCAAGGGGAAACACCATATATTTT
NA	TRBV7-9	TRBJ1-2	NA	CASSIQGSYGYTF	TGTGCCAGCAGCATACAGGGCTCGTATGGCTACACCTTC
NA	TRBV9	TRBJ1-6	NA	CASSVGGNSYNSPLHF	TGTGCCAGCAGCGTAGGAGGGAACTCCTATAATTCACCCCTCCACTTT
TRBD1	TRBV29-1	TRBJ2-3	NA	CSVSLGGQGTDTQYF	TGCAGCGTTTCCCTTGGGGGACAGGGAACAGATACGCAGTATTTT
NA	TRBV19	TRBJ1-2	NA	CASSPPWTF	TGTGCCAGTAGTCCACCGTGGACCTTC
NA	TRBV19	TRBJ1-1	NA	CASSPLDRNMNTEAFF	TGTGCCAGTAGTCCCCTCGACAGGAACATGAACACTGAAGCTTTCTTT
NA	TRBV7-7	TRBJ1-5	NA	CASSFTWPGQPQHF	TGTGCCAGCAGCTTTACCTGGCCCGGACAGCCCCAGCATTTT
NA	TRBV24-1	TRBJ1-5	NA	CATSDGSGWSNQPQHF	TGTGCCACCAGTGATGGTTCAGGGTGGAGCAATCAGCCCCAGCATTTT
NA	TRBV5-6	TRBJ2-5	NA	CASSFHGPETQYF	TGTGCCAGCAGCTTTCACGGTCCTGAGACCCAGTACTTC
TRBD1	TRBV24-1	TRBJ2-3	once	CATSETRGRDTQYF	TGTGCCACCAGTGAAACCAGGGGGCGGGATACGCAGTATTTT
NA	TRBV12-3/TRBV12-4	TRBJ2-7	NA	CASSLNRVEQYF	TGTGCCAGCAGCCTCAACAGGGTCGAGCAGTACTTC
TRBD1	TRBV12-3/TRBV12-4	TRBJ2-7	NA	CASRIQQGDHYF	TGTGCCAGCAGGATTCAACAGGGGGATCATTACTTC
NA	TRBV6-1	TRBJ1-2	NA	CASSEGQATLYGYTF	TGTGCCAGCAGTGAAGGACAGGCAACCCTCTATGGCTACACCTTC
TRBD2	TRBV27	TRBJ2-2	few	CASSLLGLAGQSNTGELFF	TGTGCCAGCAGTTTACTTGGACTAGCGGGACAGTCGAACACCGGGGAGCTGTTTTTT